The clone carrying this T cell receptor beta chain has a single count. Its antigen is unknown. These data belong to a study of T cell responses to AZD1222 COVID-19 vaccine. Findings of the study overall: Unmutated variant regions are reportedly targeted by nearly half of spike-specific TCRs. Following two doses of AZD1222, Spike-specific TCR breadth and depth rose. Across spike, vaccine-associated CD4 TCRs were found, dominant at 160-218 and 743-854.

TCRdb's table, derived via immunoSEQ multiplex PCR, lists solely in-frame clones and lacks some. The repertoire holds around 99,000 clones, roughly 90% seen once, with less than 8% in the top ten. V was pared by 7 bases and J by 2 bases, with 15 bases between. Germline values: CDR1 MNHEY, CDR2 SMNVEV (reference sequence). There are 14 residues in the CDR3. The rearrangement links TRBV27 to TRBJ2-7, with D perhaps being TRBD1 or TRBD2 (5 bases each). The sequence derives from an adult in good health. Source: peripheral blood, taken on day 0 of AZD1222 vaccination. The CDR3 region has the DNA TGTGCCAGCACCCCGAGGGACCGAACCTACGAGCAGTACTTC. This encodes CASTPRDRTYEQYF.